One and the same sample provided the 26 T cell receptor beta chains below, sequenced in a study of cytomegalovirus exposure and HLA in healthy donors. It was with 60 Vbeta and 13 Jbeta primers that the PCR ran. Sequenced by immunoSEQ multiplex PCR; TCRdb stores in-frame clones only, minus some. The data show about 120,000 clones, about 9.4% seen once. Sequenced sample: PBMCs. Receptors originate from a middle-aged woman in good health and CMV-seropositive.

V is TRBV18 and J is TRBJ2-7; 8 bases agree with TRBD1. The CDR3 extends over 14 amino acids. Germline V CDR1 and CDR2: KGHSH, LQKENI. V lost 0 bases, J lost 5 bases, and 3 bases stayed unmatched. The CDR3 DNA sequence: TGTGCCAGCTCACCACCCATGGACAGGGACGAGCAGTACTTC. This translates into CASSPPMDRDEQYF.

This clone showed up just a few times. The V and J genes are TRBV5-4 and TRBJ2-7; D may be TRBD2 (5 bases). The CDR3 spans 14 residues. Trimming took 2 bases from V and 5 from J, leaving 14 bases between them. From germline, CDR1 is SGHNT and CDR2 YYREEE (reference sequence). The CDR3: CASSFRSLGDEQYF. Here the CDR3 DNA reads TGTGCCAGCAGCTTCCGCAGCCTCGGGGACGAGCAGTACTTC. The whole variable domain, filled in from reference TRBV5-4 and TRBJ2-7, reads ETGVTQSPTHLIKTRGQQVTLRCSSQSGHNTVSWYQQALGQGPQFIFQYYREEENGRGNFPPRFSGLQFPNYSSELNVNALELDDSALYLCASSFRSLGDEQYFGPGTRLTVT.

The V gene is TRBV18, the J gene TRBJ2-1, with 11 bases that match TRBD1. V trimming: 4 bases; J trimming: 0 bases; junction bases outside the gene matches: 5. The CDR3 spans 17 residues. Germline assignment: CDR1 KGHSH and CDR2 LQKENI. CDR3 in amino acids: CASSQRTGGFSYNEQFF. CDR3 in DNA: TGTGCCAGCTCACAACGGACAGGGGGCTTCTCCTACAATGAGCAGTTCTTC.

This clone has just a few counts. The chain combines TRBV7-6 with TRBJ2-7, with 9 bases aligning to TRBD1. Per the germline V gene, CDR1 is SGHVS and CDR2 is FNYEAQ. This CDR3 is 14 amino acids long. The V gene end was trimmed by 5 bases and the J gene end by 2 bases; junction bases not matched to a gene: 4. CDR3 amino acids: CASSVDRGPYEQYF. The CDR3, as DNA: TGTGCCAGCAGCGTGGACAGGGGTCCCTACGAGCAGTACTTC.

The chain links TRBV6-4 to TRBJ1-5; no definite D call. The CDR3 spans 11 residues. CDR1 is MRHNA, CDR2 SNTAGT, per germline. V was cut by 6 bases and J by 4 bases, with 4 bases left in between. The CDR3 reads CASSLNQPQHF. CDR3 bases: TGTGCCAGCAGCCTAAATCAGCCCCAGCATTTT.

A few counts support this clone. The chain recombines TRBV5-1 with TRBJ1-5; D is undetermined. V lost 4 bases and J lost 1, with 12 bases in between. The CDR3 length is 15 residues. Looked up from germline, CDR1 is SGHRS and CDR2 is YFSETQ. The CDR3 spells CASSPVPGSNQPQHF. CDR3 sequence (DNA): TGCGCCAGCAGCCCCGTCCCGGGGAGCAATCAGCCCCAGCATTTT.

The sample holds a few counts of this clone. J is TRBJ2-4 and V is TRBV5-1; TRBD2 matches at 7 bases. V shed 0 bases, J shed 7 bases, and the junction held 7 bases outside the gene matches. Germline CDR1 and CDR2: SGHRS and YFSETQ. The CDR3 sequence is 15 residues long. Here the CDR3 reads CASSLGAGGSNIQYF. The CDR3 bases are TGCGCCAGCAGCTTGGGGGCGGGCGGGAGCAACATTCAGTACTTC. Looking up the rest from reference TRBV5-1 and TRBJ2-4 gives the full variable domain: KAGVTQTPRYLIKTRGQQVTLSCSPISGHRSVSWYQQTPGQGLQFLFEYFSETQRNKGNFPGRFSGRQFSNSRSEMNVSTLELGDSALYLCASSLGAGGSNIQYFGAGTRLSVL.

This clone was seen more than once but under ten times. CDR3 protein: CASSLVAAYEQYF. The CDR3 region has the DNA TGCGCCAGCAGCTTGGTGGCAGCGTACGAGCAGTACTTC. The chain links TRBV5-1 to TRBJ2-7; no definite D call. V lost 0 bases and J lost 4, with 8 bases in between. The CDR3 is 13 amino acids. Germline assignment: CDR1 SGHRS and CDR2 YFSETQ.

V is TRBV7-9 and J is TRBJ1-2; D is uncertain. The CDR3 contains 15 residues. The V gene lost 2 bases and the J gene lost 8 bases, with 18 bases spanning the gap. Germline CDR1 and CDR2: SEHNR and FQNEAQ (reference sequence). In DNA, the CDR3 is TGTGCCAGCAGCTTAAGCGGGGTCCTCCGCGAGGGCTACACCTTC. Translation: CASSLSGVLREGYTF.

This clone was seen a few times. The V gene is TRBV7-9, the J gene TRBJ2-7; 9 bases map to TRBD2. The CDR3 has 14 amino acids. Germline V gene sequence: CDR1 SEHNR, CDR2 FQNEAQ (reference sequence). Trimming took 3 bases from V and 7 from J; bases not matched to a gene: 7. CDR3 residues: CASSFVLAGGEQYF. CDR3 DNA sequence: TGTGCCAGCAGCTTTGTACTAGCGGGCGGAGAGCAGTACTTC. The complete variable domain, with remaining parts taken from reference TRBV7-9 and TRBJ2-7, reads DTGVSQNPRHKITKRGQNVTFRCDPISEHNRLYWYRQTLGQGPEFLTYFQNEAQLEKSRLLSDRFSAERPKGSFSTLEIQRTEQGDSAMYLCASSFVLAGGEQYFGPGTRLTVT.

This chain connects TRBV7-2 to TRBJ1-1; D gene uncertain. The V end was cut by 4 bases, the J end by 1 base, with 13 bases between. Germline loops: CDR1 SGHTA, CDR2 FQGNSA. CDR3 length: 15 residues. CDR3 residues: CASSSEGQENTEAFF. DNA for the CDR3: TGTGCCAGCAGCTCAGAAGGCCAGGAGAACACTGAAGCTTTCTTT.

This clone occurred a few times. The chain couples TRBV5-6 to TRBJ2-2; D possibly corresponds to TRBD1 (6 bases). V was clipped by 4 bases and J by 6 bases, with 16 bases between them. Germline CDR1 SGHDT, CDR2 YYEEEE. This CDR3 region has 15 residues. The CDR3 sequence: CASSRLGGFAGELFF. The CDR3 bases are TGTGCCAGCAGCCGTCTAGGGGGTTTCGCCGGGGAGCTGTTTTTT.

The V call is TRBV7-8, the J call TRBJ1-1, with 7 bases fitting TRBD1. The CDR3 extends over 15 amino acids. Per germline, CDR1 SGHVS and CDR2 FQNEAQ. V was clipped by 3 bases and J by 3 bases; unmatched bases: 7. CDR3 nucleotide sequence: TGTGCCAGCAGCTTCCCCGGGACAGATTACACTGAAGCTTTCTTT. As protein: CASSFPGTDYTEAFF.

This clone was counted only a few times. This chain uses TRBV5-8 with TRBJ1-6; TRBD1 aligns across 9 bases. J was trimmed by 5 bases and V by 2 bases; bases with no gene match: 2. CDR3 size: 15 residues. CDR1 and CDR2 from the germline V gene are SGHTS and YDEGEE. In DNA form, the CDR3 reads TGTGCCAGCAGCTTACAGGGGGCTGATAATTCACCCCTCCACTTT. Translated, it gives CASSLQGADNSPLHF.

This clone was seen a few times. V usage is TRBV11-2 and J usage is TRBJ2-5; TRBD1 is a possible D gene (5 bases). Per germline, CDR1 SGHAT and CDR2 FQNNGV. This CDR3 region has 14 residues. Trimming shortened V by 1 base and J by 6 bases, and 12 bases separated the two germline ends. This CDR3 is CASSLALAGKTQYF. CDR3 coding DNA: TGTGCCAGCAGCTTAGCCCTTGCAGGGAAGACCCAGTACTTC.

The chain links TRBV5-1 to TRBJ2-6, with no clear D. V lost 0 bases, J lost 4 bases, and 11 bases lay in between. The germline V gene encodes CDR1 SGHRS and CDR2 YFSETQ. CDR3 length: 16 amino acids. Here the CDR3 DNA reads TGCGCCAGCAGCTTGGTCCCGCATGCGGGGGCCAACGTCCTGACTTTC. It encodes CASSLVPHAGANVLTF.

The rearrangement uses TRBV30 and TRBJ1-2; TRBD1 matches 8 bases. Germline CDR1 and CDR2: GTSNPN and SVGIG (reference sequence). The length of the CDR3 is 14 residues. V lost 1 base and J lost 8; bases outside the gene matches: 9. The CDR3 sequence is CAWSARVQGGGYTF. For the CDR3, the DNA is TGTGCCTGGAGTGCCCGTGTACAGGGGGGAGGCTACACCTTC.

This clone was found a few times. The chain recombines TRBV11-2 with TRBJ2-3; TRBD1 is a possible D gene (5 bases). The germline V and J ends were trimmed by 5 bases and 0 bases, with 9 bases remaining between them. The germline V gene has CDR1 SGHAT and CDR2 FQNNGV. The length of the CDR3 is 14 residues. The CDR3, as DNA: TGTGCCAGCAGCCCGGACACTAGCACAGATACGCAGTATTTT. Amino acid sequence: CASSPDTSTDTQYF.

This clone was observed a single time. V is TRBV15 and J is TRBJ1-6; D unclear. Germline loops: CDR1 LNHNV, CDR2 YYDKDF (reference sequence). The V end was cut by 0 bases, the J end by 0 bases, with 12 bases between. CDR3 length: 18 amino acids. DNA for the CDR3: TGTGCCACCAGCAGAGATTCGGGGTTCGGCTCCTATAATTCACCCCTCCACTTT. The encoded protein is CATSRDSGFGSYNSPLHF.

This clone was seen a few times. The chain uses TRBV25-1 and TRBJ2-3; D might be TRBD1 (6 bases). This CDR3 region has 14 residues. Germline loops: CDR1 MGHDK, CDR2 SYGVNS. Trimming removed 5 bases at V and 5 bases at J, with 14 bases between. The CDR3 DNA follows: TGTGCCAGCAGTAGTGGCAGAGGGGGAGATACGCAGTATTTT. The encoded protein is CASSSGRGGDTQYF.

This clone was seen only a few times. The chain has TRBV7-2 and TRBJ2-7; a possible D gene is TRBD1 (6 bases). V was shortened by 9 bases and J by 3 bases, with 15 bases between the two germline ends. The CDR3 contains 13 residues. The V gene's germline CDR1 is SGHTA and CDR2 FQGNSA. This CDR3 reads CASHRVMDYEQYF. The CDR3 bases are TGTGCCAGTCACAGGGTAATGGACTACGAGCAGTACTTC.

The J gene is TRBJ2-1, the V gene TRBV19; D is unresolved. From germline, CDR1 is LNHDA and CDR2 SQIVND (reference sequence). Trimming stripped 1 base from V and 1 base from J, with 11 bases between. The CDR3 length is 16 residues. CDR3 residues: CASSIVWAKSYNEQFF. The CDR3 DNA reads TGTGCCAGTAGTATAGTTTGGGCGAAATCCTACAATGAGCAGTTCTTC. Together with reference TRBV19 and TRBJ2-1, the CDR3 gives the full variable domain: DGGITQSPKYLFRKEGQNVTLSCEQNLNHDAMYWYRQDPGQGLRLIYYSQIVNDFQKGDIAEGYSVSREKKESFPLTVTSAQKNPTAFYLCASSIVWAKSYNEQFFGPGTRLTVL.

V gene TRBV20-1 combines with J gene TRBJ2-1, with unresolved D. The CDR3 spans 11 residues. With 7 bases removed from V and 4 bases from J, the gap between germline ends came to 8 bases. Per the germline V gene, CDR1 is DFQATT and CDR2 is SNEGSKA (reference sequence). CDR3 DNA sequence: TGCAGTGGGCATTTGTACAATGAGCAGTTCTTC. This sequence encodes CSGHLYNEQFF.

The chain links TRBV7-9 to TRBJ2-7, with 12 bases fitting TRBD1. The CDR3 totals 14 residues. V trimming: 4 bases; J trimming: 5 bases; junction bases outside the gene matches: 3. CDR1 SEHNR and CDR2 FQNEAQ come from the germline V gene (reference sequence). CDR3 sequence reads: CASSSGQGAHEQYF. The CDR3 DNA reads as TGTGCCAGCAGCTCGGGACAGGGGGCCCACGAGCAGTACTTC.

This clone was detected a few times. The V call is TRBV6-1, the J call TRBJ1-4, with 8 bases lining up with TRBD1. This CDR3 has 16 amino acids. Germline V gene sequence: CDR1 MNHNS, CDR2 SASEGT. Losses at the gene ends were 1 base for V and 3 bases for J; bases not matched to a gene: 4. CDR3: CASSEDWTGSNEKLFF. The CDR3 DNA sequence: TGTGCCAGCAGTGAAGATTGGACAGGGTCTAATGAAAAACTGTTTTTT.

This clone was counted only a few times. The chain joins TRBV5-1 to TRBJ2-7, with D possibly matching TRBD1 (5 bases). Germline V gene sequence: CDR1 SGHRS, CDR2 YFSETQ. V lost 2 bases, J lost 0 bases, and 9 bases lay in between. The CDR3 is made up of 14 amino acids. The CDR3 region is CASSFYRSSYEQYF. The CDR3 DNA follows: TGCGCCAGCAGCTTTTACAGGAGCTCCTACGAGCAGTACTTC.